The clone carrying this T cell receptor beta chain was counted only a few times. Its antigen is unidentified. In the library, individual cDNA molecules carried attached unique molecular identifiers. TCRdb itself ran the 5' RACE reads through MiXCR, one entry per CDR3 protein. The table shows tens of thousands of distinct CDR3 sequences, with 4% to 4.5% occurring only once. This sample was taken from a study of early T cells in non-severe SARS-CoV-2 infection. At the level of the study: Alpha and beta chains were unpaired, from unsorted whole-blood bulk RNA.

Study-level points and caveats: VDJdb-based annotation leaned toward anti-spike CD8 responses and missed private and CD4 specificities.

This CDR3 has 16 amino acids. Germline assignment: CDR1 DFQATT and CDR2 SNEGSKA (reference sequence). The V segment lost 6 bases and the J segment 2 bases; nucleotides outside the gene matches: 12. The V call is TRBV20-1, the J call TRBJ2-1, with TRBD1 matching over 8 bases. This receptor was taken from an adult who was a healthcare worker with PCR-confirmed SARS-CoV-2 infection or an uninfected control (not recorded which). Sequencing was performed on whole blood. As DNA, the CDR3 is TGCAGTGCCCCCGACCGTAAGACAGGGGCCTACAATGAGCAGTTCTTC. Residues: CSAPDRKTGAYNEQFF.